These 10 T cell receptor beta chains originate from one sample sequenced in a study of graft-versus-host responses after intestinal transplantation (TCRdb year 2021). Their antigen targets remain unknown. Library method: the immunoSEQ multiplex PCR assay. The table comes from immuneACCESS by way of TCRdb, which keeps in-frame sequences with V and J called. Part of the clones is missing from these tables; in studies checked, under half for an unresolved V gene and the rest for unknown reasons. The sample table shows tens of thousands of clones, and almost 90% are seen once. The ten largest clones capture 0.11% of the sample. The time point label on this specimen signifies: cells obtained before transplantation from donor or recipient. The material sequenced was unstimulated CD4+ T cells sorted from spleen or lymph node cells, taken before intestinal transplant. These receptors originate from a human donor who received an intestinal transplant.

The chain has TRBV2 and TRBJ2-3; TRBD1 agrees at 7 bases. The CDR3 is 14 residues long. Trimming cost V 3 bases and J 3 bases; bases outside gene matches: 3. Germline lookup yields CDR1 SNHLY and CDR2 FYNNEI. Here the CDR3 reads CASSDHRGTDTQYF. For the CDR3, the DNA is TGTGCCAGCAGTGATCACAGGGGTACAGATACGCAGTATTTT.

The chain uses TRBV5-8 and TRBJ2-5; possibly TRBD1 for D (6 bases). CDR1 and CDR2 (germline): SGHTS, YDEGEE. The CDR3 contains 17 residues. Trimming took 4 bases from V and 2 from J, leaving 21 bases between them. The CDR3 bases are TGTGCCAGCAGCCTTGGCCAGGGGAATATGGCGCAAGAGACCCAGTACTTC. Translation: CASSLGQGNMAQETQYF.

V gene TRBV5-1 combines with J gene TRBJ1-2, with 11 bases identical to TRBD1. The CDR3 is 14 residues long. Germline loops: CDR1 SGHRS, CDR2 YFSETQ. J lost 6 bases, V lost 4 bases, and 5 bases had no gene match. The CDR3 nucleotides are TGCGCCAGCAGCGGCCTGGGACAGGGGGATGGCTACACCTTC. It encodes CASSGLGQGDGYTF.

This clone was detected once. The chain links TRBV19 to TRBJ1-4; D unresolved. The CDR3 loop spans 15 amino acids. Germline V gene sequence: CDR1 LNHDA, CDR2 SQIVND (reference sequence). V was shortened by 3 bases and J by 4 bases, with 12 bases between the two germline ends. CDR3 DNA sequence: TGTGCCAGTAGTATGGCGCGGGGAAATAATGAAAAACTGTTTTTT. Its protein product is CASSMARGNNEKLFF. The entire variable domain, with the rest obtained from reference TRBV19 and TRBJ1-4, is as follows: DGGITQSPKYLFRKEGQNVTLSCEQNLNHDAMYWYRQDPGQGLRLIYYSQIVNDFQKGDIAEGYSVSREKKESFPLTVTSAQKNPTAFYLCASSMARGNNEKLFFGSGTQLSVL.

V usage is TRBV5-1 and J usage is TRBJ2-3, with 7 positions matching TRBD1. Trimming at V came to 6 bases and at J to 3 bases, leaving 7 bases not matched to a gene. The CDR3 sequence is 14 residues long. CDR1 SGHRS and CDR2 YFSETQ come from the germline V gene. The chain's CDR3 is CASTEGGGTDTQYF. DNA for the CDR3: TGCGCCAGCACGGAAGGGGGCGGGACAGATACGCAGTATTTT.

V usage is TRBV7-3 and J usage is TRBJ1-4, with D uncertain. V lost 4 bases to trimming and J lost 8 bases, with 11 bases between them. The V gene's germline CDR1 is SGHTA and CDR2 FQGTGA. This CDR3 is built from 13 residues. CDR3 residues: CASSSRGGEKLFF. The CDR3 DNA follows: TGTGCCAGCAGCTCTCGGGGAGGGGAAAAACTGTTTTTT.

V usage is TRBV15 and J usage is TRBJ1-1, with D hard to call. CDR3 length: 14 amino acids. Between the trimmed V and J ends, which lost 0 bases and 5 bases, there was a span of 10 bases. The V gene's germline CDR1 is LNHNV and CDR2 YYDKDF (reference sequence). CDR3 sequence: CATSRDRGGTEAFF. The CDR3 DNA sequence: TGTGCCACCAGCAGAGATCGGGGTGGGACTGAAGCTTTCTTT.

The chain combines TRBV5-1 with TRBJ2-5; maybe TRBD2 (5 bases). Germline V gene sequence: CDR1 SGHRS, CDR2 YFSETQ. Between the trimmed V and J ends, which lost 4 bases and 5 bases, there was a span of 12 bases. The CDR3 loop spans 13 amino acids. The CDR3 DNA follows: TGCGCCAGCAGCCGCCGGACGGGGGAGACCCAGTACTTC. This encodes CASSRRTGETQYF.

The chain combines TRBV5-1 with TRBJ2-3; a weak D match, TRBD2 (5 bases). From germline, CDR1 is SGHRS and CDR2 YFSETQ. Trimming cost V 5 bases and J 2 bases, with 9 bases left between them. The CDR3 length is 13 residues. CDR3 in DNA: TGCGCCAGCAGTGAGAGGGCCACAGATACGCAGTATTTT. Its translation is CASSERATDTQYF.

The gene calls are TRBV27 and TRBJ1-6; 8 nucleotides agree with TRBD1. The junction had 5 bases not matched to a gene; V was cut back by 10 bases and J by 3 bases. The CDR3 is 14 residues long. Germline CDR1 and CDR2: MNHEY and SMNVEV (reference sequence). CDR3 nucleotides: TGTGCCACCAAAGACAGGGGCTATAATTCACCCCTCCACTTT. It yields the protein CATKDRGYNSPLHF.